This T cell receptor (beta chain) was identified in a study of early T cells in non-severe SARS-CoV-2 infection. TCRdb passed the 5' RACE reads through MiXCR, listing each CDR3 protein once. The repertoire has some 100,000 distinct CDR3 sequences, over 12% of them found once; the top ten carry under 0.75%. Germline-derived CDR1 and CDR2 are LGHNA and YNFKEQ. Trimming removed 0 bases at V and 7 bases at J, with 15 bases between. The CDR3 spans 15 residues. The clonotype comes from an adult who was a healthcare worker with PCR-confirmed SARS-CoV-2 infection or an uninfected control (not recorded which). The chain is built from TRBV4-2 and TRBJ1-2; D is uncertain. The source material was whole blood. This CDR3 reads CASSQERDILSGYTF. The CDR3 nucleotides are TGTGCCAGCAGCCAAGAGCGGGATATCCTGAGTGGCTACACCTTC.